A selection of T cell receptor beta chains follows, all from one sample in a study of human T cells and chemical hapten exposure. TCRdb recomputed calls from the RACE reads with MiXCR, one row per CDR3 protein. The sample includes roughly 38,000 distinct CDR3 sequences, just under 4% of them seen just once. The sequenced sample was whole blood, obtained in connection with sensitization to the hapten diphenylcyclopropenone (DPC). These receptors all stem from a man aged 50 to 59 with alopecia areata. Some clones in this sample may be carry-over from other donors' samples. The conserved cysteine and the conserved F or W are not part of the CDR3 here.

J gene: TRBJ1-4; V gene: TRBV12-3/TRBV12-4; CDR3 protein: ASSRTWDTLGEKLF
J gene: TRBJ2-3; V gene: TRBV6-2/TRBV6-3; CDR3 protein: ASSYSRDTQY
J gene: TRBJ1-6; V gene: TRBV19; CDR3 protein: ASRPTGGDNSPLH
J gene: TRBJ1-5; V gene: TRBV27; CDR3 protein: ASSDSLLNQPQH
J gene: TRBJ2-1; V gene: TRBV12-3/TRBV12-4; CDR3 protein: ASTQSGTPDLF
J gene: TRBJ1-1; V gene: TRBV28; CDR3 protein: ASSAGQAGFEAF
J gene: TRBJ2-1; V gene: TRBV7-2; CDR3 protein: ASSPDRYEQF
J gene: TRBJ1-6; V gene: TRBV2; CDR3 protein: ASGVSPKLNLH
J gene: TRBJ2-5; V gene: TRBV7-2; CDR3 protein: ASSLTVGPQETQY
J gene: TRBJ1-1; V gene: TRBV5-1; CDR3 protein: ASSLDGGGGTEAF
J gene: TRBJ2-1; V gene: TRBV14; CDR3 protein: ASSQARALQGEQF
J gene: TRBJ2-4; V gene: TRBV4-1; CDR3 protein: ASSPFVPENIQY
J gene: TRBJ2-6; V gene: TRBV6-5; CDR3 protein: ASKAGGSIGANVLT
J gene: TRBJ1-3; V gene: TRBV3-1; CDR3 protein: ASSRGTRGGNTIY
J gene: TRBJ1-5; V gene: TRBV5-1; CDR3 protein: ASSPGEPDRVTLAQPQH
J gene: TRBJ1-2; V gene: TRBV30; CDR3 protein: AWRRAPSNYGYT
J gene: TRBJ2-3; V gene: TRBV29-1; CDR3 protein: SVEPQGTDTQY
J gene: TRBJ2-7; V gene: TRBV3-1; CDR3 protein: ASAPGGPYYEQY
J gene: TRBJ2-1; V gene: TRBV20-1; CDR3 protein: SARLGTSGRSLYYNEQF
J gene: TRBJ2-1; V gene: TRBV28; CDR3 protein: AGDRGGEQF
J gene: TRBJ1-1; V gene: TRBV4-1; CDR3 protein: ASSRPRANTEAF
J gene: TRBJ2-5; V gene: TRBV7-9; CDR3 protein: ASSLVTQETQY
J gene: TRBJ1-4; V gene: TRBV4-3; CDR3 protein: ASSQSRRSSTNEKLF
J gene: TRBJ1-5; V gene: TRBV21-1; CDR3 protein: ASSKEVAEGNQPQH
J gene: TRBJ2-1; V gene: TRBV5-6; CDR3 protein: ASSNSPGEQF
J gene: TRBJ1-4; V gene: TRBV5-1; CDR3 protein: ASSLEGHRDEKLF
J gene: TRBJ2-1; V gene: TRBV7-9; CDR3 protein: ASSLGAYNEQF
J gene: TRBJ2-7; V gene: TRBV7-9; CDR3 protein: ASSLGPWQGEQY
J gene: TRBJ2-3; V gene: TRBV6-6; CDR3 protein: ASSYGRGLSTDTQY
J gene: TRBJ2-3; V gene: TRBV7-9; CDR3 protein: ASSQGVALADTQY
J gene: TRBJ2-3; V gene: TRBV5-1; CDR3 protein: ASSLWGIGTDTQY
J gene: TRBJ2-7; V gene: TRBV19; CDR3 protein: ASKVRDRVGEQY
J gene: TRBJ1-5; V gene: TRBV7-2; CDR3 protein: ASSLGDRANSNQPQH
J gene: TRBJ2-7; V gene: TRBV28; CDR3 protein: ASSFFDRGFYEQY
J gene: TRBJ2-7; V gene: TRBV3-1; CDR3 protein: ASSQERWVGSYEQY
J gene: TRBJ2-7; V gene: TRBV3-1; CDR3 protein: ASSQGGSGQGAREQY
J gene: TRBJ1-5; V gene: TRBV30; CDR3 protein: AWSVLTGGQPQH
J gene: TRBJ2-7; V gene: TRBV6-2/TRBV6-3; CDR3 protein: ASSYSMTYEQY
J gene: TRBJ2-1; V gene: TRBV29-1; CDR3 protein: SVDSWSSYNEQF
J gene: TRBJ1-4; V gene: TRBV3-1; CDR3 protein: ASSLWTGASNEKLF
J gene: TRBJ2-3; V gene: TRBV6-2/TRBV6-3; CDR3 protein: ASSDRGLTDTQY
J gene: TRBJ2-5; V gene: TRBV2; CDR3 protein: ASTLGGGPQETQY
J gene: TRBJ2-5; V gene: TRBV2; CDR3 protein: ASSAREWSGTQY
J gene: TRBJ2-2; V gene: TRBV27; CDR3 protein: ASSLERAGTESGELF
J gene: TRBJ2-5; V gene: TRBV7-9; CDR3 protein: ASSGRGGGGVETQY
J gene: TRBJ2-3; V gene: TRBV29-1; CDR3 protein: SVRHRGQQDTQY
J gene: TRBJ2-7; V gene: TRBV7-8; CDR3 protein: ASSLGLNSYEQY
J gene: TRBJ1-2; V gene: TRBV19; CDR3 protein: ASSGTDYGYT
J gene: TRBJ2-2; V gene: TRBV5-1; CDR3 protein: ASSSGANTGELF
J gene: TRBJ2-7; V gene: TRBV28; CDR3 protein: ASSLSQPGAYRDEQY
J gene: TRBJ1-5; V gene: TRBV9; CDR3 protein: ASSRQGVTNQPQH